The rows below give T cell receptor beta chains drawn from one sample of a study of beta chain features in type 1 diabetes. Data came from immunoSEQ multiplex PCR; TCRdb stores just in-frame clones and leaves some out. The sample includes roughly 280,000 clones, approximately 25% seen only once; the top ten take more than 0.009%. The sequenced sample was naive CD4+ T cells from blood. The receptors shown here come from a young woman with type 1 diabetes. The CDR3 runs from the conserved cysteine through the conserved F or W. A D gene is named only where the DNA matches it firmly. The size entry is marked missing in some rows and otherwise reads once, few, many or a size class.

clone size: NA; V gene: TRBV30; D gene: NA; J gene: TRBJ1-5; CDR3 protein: CAWAQGGDQPQHF; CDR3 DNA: TGTGCCTGGGCCCAGGGAGGGGATCAGCCCCAGCATTTT
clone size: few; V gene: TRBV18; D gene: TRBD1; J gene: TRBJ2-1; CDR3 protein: CASSPRQGTNNEQFF; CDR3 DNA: TGTGCCAGCTCACCGCGACAGGGAACTAACAATGAGCAGTTCTTC
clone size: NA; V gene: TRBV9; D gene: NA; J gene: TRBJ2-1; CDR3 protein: CASSAKIVANNEQFF; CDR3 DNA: TGTGCCAGCAGCGCAAAAATCGTAGCCAACAATGAGCAGTTCTTC
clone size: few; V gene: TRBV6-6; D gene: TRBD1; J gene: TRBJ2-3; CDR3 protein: CASSRGTGGTDTQYF; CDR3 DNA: TGTGCCAGCAGCCGCGGGACAGGGGGCACAGATACGCAGTATTTT
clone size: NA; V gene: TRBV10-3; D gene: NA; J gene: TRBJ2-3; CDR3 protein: CAISESQDTQYF; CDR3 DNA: TGTGCCATCAGTGAGTCTCAGGATACGCAGTATTTT
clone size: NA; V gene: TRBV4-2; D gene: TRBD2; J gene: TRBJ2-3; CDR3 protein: CASSQEAGGNTDTQYF; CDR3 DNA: TGTGCCAGCAGCCAAGAGGCGGGAGGTAATACAGATACGCAGTATTTT
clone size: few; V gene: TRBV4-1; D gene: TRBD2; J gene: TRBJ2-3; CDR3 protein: CASSQLAGVADTQYF; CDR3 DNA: TGCGCCAGCAGCCAACTAGCGGGAGTAGCGGATACGCAGTATTTT
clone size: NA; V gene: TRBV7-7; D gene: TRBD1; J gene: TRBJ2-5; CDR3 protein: CASSLTGTGGQETQYF; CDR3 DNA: TGTGCTAGCAGCCTCACCGGGACAGGGGGCCAAGAGACCCAGTACTTC
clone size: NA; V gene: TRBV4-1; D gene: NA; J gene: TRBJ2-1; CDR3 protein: CASSQVGLANNEQFF; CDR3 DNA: TGCGCCAGCAGCCAAGTAGGGCTAGCGAACAATGAGCAGTTCTTC
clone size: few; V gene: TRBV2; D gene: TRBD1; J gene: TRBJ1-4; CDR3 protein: CASSDHGQGRGKLFF; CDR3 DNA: TGTGCCAGCAGCGACCACGGACAGGGAAGAGGAAAACTGTTTTTT
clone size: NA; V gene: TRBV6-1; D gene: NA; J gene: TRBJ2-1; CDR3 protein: CASSELASISSYNEQFF; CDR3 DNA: TGTGCCAGCAGTGAATTGGCTAGCATTAGTTCCTACAATGAGCAGTTCTTC
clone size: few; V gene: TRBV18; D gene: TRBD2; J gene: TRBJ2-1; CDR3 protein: CASSTRLAGETEYNEQFF; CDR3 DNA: TGTGCCAGCTCGACTAGGCTAGCGGGAGAAACAGAATACAATGAGCAGTTCTTC
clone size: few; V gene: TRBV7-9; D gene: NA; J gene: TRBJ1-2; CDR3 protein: CASSFQGLTVYGYTF; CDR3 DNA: TGTGCCAGCAGCTTCCAGGGCCTTACGGTCTATGGCTACACCTTC
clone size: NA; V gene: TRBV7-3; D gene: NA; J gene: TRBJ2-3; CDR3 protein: CASSLTADFTDTQYF; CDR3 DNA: TGTGCCAGCAGCTTAACCGCGGACTTCACAGATACGCAGTATTTT
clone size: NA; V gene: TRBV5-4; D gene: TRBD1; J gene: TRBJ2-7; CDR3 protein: CASSLALGQGVDEQYF; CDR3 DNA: TGTGCCAGCAGCTTAGCCCTGGGACAGGGGGTCGACGAGCAGTACTTC
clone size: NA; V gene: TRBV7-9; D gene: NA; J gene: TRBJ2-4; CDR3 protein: CASSPRAKNIQYF; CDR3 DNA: TGTGCCAGCAGCCCACGGGCCAAAAACATTCAGTACTTC
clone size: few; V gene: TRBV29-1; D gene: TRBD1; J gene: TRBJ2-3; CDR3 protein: CSVRTGWGTDTQYF; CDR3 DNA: TGCAGCGTTCGGACAGGTTGGGGCACAGATACGCAGTATTTT
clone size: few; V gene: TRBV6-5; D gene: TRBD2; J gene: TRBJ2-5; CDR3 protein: CASSPGLVQETQYF; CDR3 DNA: TGTGCCAGCAGTCCCGGACTAGTCCAAGAGACCCAGTACTTC